The clone carrying this T cell receptor beta chain was counted many times. What it binds is unknown. With 10-nucleotide random UMIs included, cDNA was synthesized by 5'RACE. In TCRdb, the 5' RACE reads were re-called with MiXCR into one record per CDR3 protein. The sample has some 32,000 distinct CDR3 sequences, approximately 15% seen once. The data were obtained in a study of neurological immune-mediated disorders. General study findings and limits: The greatest TCR clonal expansion appeared in HTLV-1-associated myelopathy and the smallest, falling below healthy controls, in multiple sclerosis.

V was cut by 0 bases and J by 0 bases, with 13 bases left in between. This CDR3 region has 16 residues. Germline V lookup: CDR1 DFQATT, CDR2 SNEGSKA (reference sequence). The sequenced sample was PBMCs. The receptor's source is a man in his sixties or seventies in good health. This chain links TRBV20-1 with TRBJ2-3, with D hard to call. This CDR3 is CSARDLLAHSTDTQYF. The DNA for the CDR3 is TGCAGTGCTAGAGATCTGCTGGCCCATAGCACAGATACGCAGTATTTT.